A single sample gave rise to the 2 T cell receptor beta chains below, sequenced in a study of Tregs in tolerant kidney transplant recipients. Assay used: immunoSEQ multiplex PCR; TCRdb lists only in-frame clones, some missing. The data contain about 77,000 clones, more than 95% of them singletons. The source material was CD4+ T cells from blood, sampled before the transplant. The source of these receptors is a human donor who received a combined kidney and bone marrow transplant.

V and J are TRBV10-3 and TRBJ2-3; tentatively, D is TRBD1 (6 bases). Trimming shortened V by 7 bases and J by 2 bases, and 19 bases separated the two germline ends. The CDR3 length is 16 residues. Germline CDR1 and CDR2: ENHRY and SYGVKD. CDR3 nucleotides: TGTGCCATCACTCGAGTGGGGGCACCACCCACAGATACGCAGTATTTT. Protein sequence: CAITRVGAPPTDTQYF.

The gene calls are TRBV11-3 and TRBJ2-1; D is uncertain. Trimming removed 3 bases at V and 0 bases at J, with 3 bases between. The CDR3 has 13 residues. CDR1 is SGHNT and CDR2 is YENEEA in the germline V gene. For the CDR3, the DNA is TGTGCCAGCAGCTTCAGCTCCTACAATGAGCAGTTCTTC. Translated, it gives CASSFSSYNEQFF.